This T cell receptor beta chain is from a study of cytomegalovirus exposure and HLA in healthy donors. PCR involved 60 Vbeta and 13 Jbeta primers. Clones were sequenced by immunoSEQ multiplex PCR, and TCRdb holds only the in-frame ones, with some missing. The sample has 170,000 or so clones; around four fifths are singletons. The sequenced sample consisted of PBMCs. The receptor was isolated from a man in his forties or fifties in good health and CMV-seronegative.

Here the CDR3 reads CASSRRRGGGTDTQYF. The CDR3 DNA sequence: TGTGCCAGCAGCCGCCGACGGGGCGGGGGCACAGATACGCAGTATTTT. V gene TRBV13 combines with J gene TRBJ2-3, with TRBD2 as a possible D gene (6 bases). This CDR3 region has 16 residues. Germline V gene sequence: CDR1 PRHDT, CDR2 FYEKMQ (reference sequence). V was pared by 5 bases and J by 1 base, with 16 bases between. The variable domain in full, with the rest retrieved from reference TRBV13 and TRBJ2-3, is AAGVIQSPRHLIKEKRETATLKCYPIPRHDTVYWYQQGPGQDPQFLISFYEKMQSDKGSIPDRFSAQQFSDYHSELNMSSLELGDSALYFCASSRRRGGGTDTQYFGPGTRLTVL.